The next 29 T cell receptor beta chains were all read from a single sample in a study of CD8 T cells in Susac syndrome. Random hexamers served to reverse transcribe about 0.45 to 1 ug RNA. Each CDR3 protein gets one entry after TCRdb re-called the immunoSEQ multiplex PCR reads with MiXCR. The sample consists of 84,000 or so distinct CDR3 sequences, 96% of them appearing once. Sequenced input: CD8+ T cells from PBMCs. These receptors were obtained from a human donor with Susac syndrome.

The J gene is TRBJ1-1, the V gene TRBV19, with D tentatively TRBD1 (6 bases). The germline CDR1 and CDR2 sequences are LNHDA and SQIVND (reference sequence). The CDR3 covers 13 residues. Trimming shortened V by 9 bases and J by 3 bases, and 14 bases separated the two germline ends. The CDR3 sequence: CASAGGEYTEAFF. CDR3 DNA: TGTGCCAGCGCGGGGGGCGAGTACACTGAAGCTTTCTTT.

The rearrangement links TRBV6-5 to TRBJ1-2; perhaps TRBD1 as D (5 bases). Germline V gene lookup returns CDR1 MNHEY and CDR2 SVGAGI. The germline V and J ends were trimmed by 6 bases and 4 bases, with 15 bases remaining between them. This CDR3 contains 14 residues. The CDR3 spells CASSRPDTTYGYTF. CDR3 sequence (DNA): TGTGCCAGCAGCAGACCGGACACCACCTATGGCTACACCTTC.

The chain is built from TRBV6-5 and TRBJ2-5; D ambiguous. CDR1 is MNHEY, CDR2 SVGAGI, per germline. Between the trimmed V and J ends, which lost 0 bases and 2 bases, there was a span of 10 bases. CDR3 length equals 15 residues. CDR3 protein: CASSYSAARQETQYF. DNA for the CDR3: TGTGCCAGCAGTTACTCGGCGGCTAGACAAGAGACCCAGTACTTC.

V gene TRBV5-1 combines with J gene TRBJ2-7; no reliable D call. CDR1 and CDR2 (germline): SGHRS, YFSETQ. The ends were cut back, 1 base at V and 5 bases at J, with 4 bases in the middle. This CDR3 comprises 11 residues. CDR3 amino acids: CASSLTDEQYF. DNA for the CDR3: TGCGCCAGCAGCTTGACGGACGAGCAGTACTTC.

The J gene is TRBJ2-1, the V gene TRBV11-1; 7 bases align to TRBD2. V trimming: 2 bases; J trimming: 2 bases; junction bases outside the gene matches: 3. CDR3 size: 15 residues. Germline V lookup: CDR1 SGHAT, CDR2 FQDESV (reference sequence). This CDR3 reads CASSLRRGAYNEQFF. The CDR3 DNA is TGTGCCAGCAGCTTACGTCGGGGGGCCTACAATGAGCAGTTCTTC.

In DNA, the CDR3 is TGTGCCAGCACCCTTTCGGCGATCAGGGGAACAGATACGCAGTATTTT. Encoded protein: CASTLSAIRGTDTQYF. The chain couples TRBV6-6 to TRBJ2-3; D is perhaps TRBD1 (6 bases). The germline V gene has CDR1 MNHNY and CDR2 SVGAGI (reference sequence). Between the trimmed V and J ends, which lost 7 bases and 3 bases, there was a span of 20 bases. This CDR3 spans 16 amino acids.

V is TRBV5-1 and J is TRBJ1-2; TRBD1 matches 8 bases. The germline gives CDR1 SGHRS, CDR2 YFSETQ. The V segment lost 4 bases and the J segment 2 bases; nucleotides outside the gene matches: 10. The CDR3 contains 16 residues. CDR3 in amino acids: CASSHGTGLTNYGYTF. CDR3 in DNA: TGCGCCAGCAGCCACGGGACAGGCCTGACCAACTATGGCTACACCTTC.

The CDR3 reads CASSPPLKGDEQYF. As DNA, the CDR3 is TGTGCCAGCAGCCCCCCTCTTAAGGGGGACGAGCAGTACTTC. J is TRBJ2-7 and V is TRBV7-9, with D possibly being TRBD1 (6 bases). Germline V gene data show CDR1 as SEHNR and CDR2 as FQNEAQ (reference sequence). V lost 5 bases and J 5 bases, leaving 16 bases between the germline ends. The CDR3 contains 14 residues.

The rearrangement joins TRBV3-1 to TRBJ1-3; the match to TRBD1 covers 8 bases. The CDR3 is made up of 13 amino acids. The J segment lost 4 bases and the V segment lost 7 bases, leaving 3 bases of the junction unmatched. The V gene's germline CDR1 is LGHDT and CDR2 YNNKEL (reference sequence). The CDR3 DNA reads TGTGCCAGCACCCGACAGGGGGGAAACACCATATATTTT. Translating gives CASTRQGGNTIYF. The variable domain in full, completed from reference TRBV3-1 and TRBJ1-3, reads DTAVSQTPKYLVTQMGNDKSIKCEQNLGHDTMYWYKQDSKKFLKIMFSYNNKELIINETVPNRFSPKSPDKAHLNLHINSLELGDSAVYFCASTRQGGNTIYFGEGSWLTVV.

This clonotype was detected once. V and J are TRBV20-1 and TRBJ2-1; 12 nucleotides agree with TRBD2. V lost 3 bases to trimming and J lost 8 bases; unmatched junction nucleotides: 11. Germline CDR1 and CDR2: DFQATT and SNEGSKA (reference sequence). This CDR3 region has 16 residues. CDR3 in amino acids: CSASPLAGGNGDEQFF. In nucleotides, the CDR3 is TGCAGTGCTAGCCCACTAGCGGGAGGCAACGGGGATGAGCAGTTCTTC.

This chain joins TRBV7-9 and TRBJ2-7, with 8 bases identical to TRBD2. With 7 bases clipped from V and 3 bases from J, the junction kept 8 bases outside the gene matches. This CDR3 is built from 14 residues. The germline V gene has CDR1 SEHNR and CDR2 FQNEAQ (reference sequence). As DNA, the CDR3 is TGTGCCAGCACTGATCCGACTAGCGACTACGAGCAGTACTTC. As protein: CASTDPTSDYEQYF.

CDR3 region: CASSQDEGGPYNEQFF. The CDR3 bases are TGCGCCAGCAGCCAAGATGAGGGAGGACCTTACAATGAGCAGTTCTTC. This chain links TRBV4-3 with TRBJ2-1; possibly TRBD2 for D (6 bases). This CDR3 is 16 amino acids long. Trimming cost V 0 bases and J 4 bases, with 13 bases left between them. Per the germline V gene, CDR1 is LGHNA and CDR2 is YSLEER.

The chain uses TRBV5-4 and TRBJ2-3, with D hard to call. Looked up from germline, CDR1 is SGHNT and CDR2 is YYREEE (reference sequence). V shed 0 bases and J shed 0 bases, with 8 bases lying between them. The length of the CDR3 is 15 residues. The CDR3 DNA reads TGTGCCAGCAGCTTGGAGGCACTCAGCACAGATACGCAGTATTTT. Amino acids: CASSLEALSTDTQYF.

V gene TRBV7-2 combines with J gene TRBJ2-3, with unresolved D. V was pared by 2 bases and J by 1 base, with 4 bases between. There are 13 residues in the CDR3. Germline V lookup: CDR1 SGHTA, CDR2 FQGNSA. CDR3 coding DNA: TGTGCCAGCAGCTTAATGCGCACAGATACGCAGTATTTT. Protein: CASSLMRTDTQYF. Based on the CDR3 plus reference TRBV7-2 and TRBJ2-3, the full variable domain is GAGVSQSPSNKVTEKGKDVELRCDPISGHTALYWYRQSLGQGLEFLIYFQGNSAPDKSGLPSDRFSAERTGGSVSTLTIQRTQQEDSAVYLCASSLMRTDTQYFGPGTRLTVL.

The J gene is TRBJ2-3, the V gene TRBV7-9; the D gene is possibly TRBD2 (7 bases). Germline assignment: CDR1 SEHNR and CDR2 FQNEAQ (reference sequence). V shed 4 bases and J shed 3 bases, with 14 bases lying between them. The CDR3 runs 15 residues. The CDR3 nucleotides are TGTGCCAGCAGCTCGCCTAGGGGGGGTACAGATACGCAGTATTTT. This sequence encodes CASSSPRGGTDTQYF.

This clonotype was recorded only once. V is TRBV5-6 and J is TRBJ1-1, with D unclear. The CDR3 consists of 12 residues. The germline CDR1 and CDR2 sequences are SGHDT and YYEEEE. Trimming stripped 4 bases from V and 4 bases from J, with 8 bases between. Written as DNA, the CDR3 is TGTGCCAGCAGCGTAACTATCACTGAAGCTTTCTTT. Translating it yields CASSVTITEAFF.

The chain uses TRBV30 and TRBJ2-7; D is uncertain. The germline V gene encodes CDR1 GTSNPN and CDR2 SVGIG (reference sequence). CDR3 length: 13 amino acids. V gave up 2 bases and J gave up 4 bases, with 12 bases separating them. CDR3 bases: TGTGCCTGGAGTTTGAATTCCGGGTACGAGCAGTACTTC. It translates to CAWSLNSGYEQYF.

This chain uses TRBV4-3 with TRBJ2-1, with D uncertain. The CDR3 extends over 14 amino acids. V was clipped by 0 bases and J by 4 bases, with 7 bases between them. Germline CDR1 reads LGHNA; CDR2 reads YSLEER. The CDR3 loop is CASSQDPTYNEQFF. The CDR3 DNA is TGCGCCAGCAGCCAAGATCCGACTTACAATGAGCAGTTCTTC.

This clonotype appeared a few times. The chain has TRBV5-4 and TRBJ1-1; possible D gene TRBD1, 5 bases. The CDR3 consists of 12 residues. Per germline, CDR1 SGHNT and CDR2 YYREEE (reference sequence). Trimming left V 7 bases short and J 5 bases short, with 12 bases between. The CDR3 DNA follows: TGTGCCAGCCGCGGGGGGGGGACTGAAGCTTTCTTT. Protein: CASRGGGTEAFF.

This chain connects TRBV14 to TRBJ2-7, with 8 bases matching TRBD1. Germline V gives CDR1 SGHDN, CDR2 FVKESK. This CDR3 is built from 15 residues. V lost 3 bases, J lost 2 bases, and 6 bases stayed unmatched. The DNA for the CDR3 is TGTGCCAGCAGCCAGCAGGGGGCCATGACCTACGAGCAGTACTTC. Translating gives CASSQQGAMTYEQYF.

The rearrangement uses TRBV20-1 and TRBJ1-2; TRBD1 aligns across 12 bases. The CDR3 covers 15 residues. J was trimmed by 6 bases and V by 3 bases; bases with no gene match: 8. Germline CDR1 DFQATT, CDR2 SNEGSKA (reference sequence). The CDR3 nucleotides read TGCAGTGCTAGGGACCGGGACAGGGGGCTTGATGGCTACACCTTC. Translated: CSARDRDRGLDGYTF.

The CDR3 reads CASSPGEGAQPQHF. The DNA of the CDR3 is TGTGCCAGCAGCCCCGGGGAGGGGGCACAGCCCCAGCATTTT. The rearrangement joins TRBV7-9 to TRBJ1-5, with TRBD1 matching 7 bases. The CDR3 is 14 residues long. V shed 5 bases and J 7 bases; nucleotides not matched to a gene: 8. Germline CDR1 is SEHNR and CDR2 is FQNEAQ (reference sequence).

In this sample, this clonotype turned up once. The J gene is TRBJ2-1, the V gene TRBV19, with TRBD2 identical over 9 bases. Germline lookup yields CDR1 LNHDA and CDR2 SQIVND (reference sequence). This CDR3 comprises 19 residues. V lost 4 bases and J lost 0; bases outside the gene matches: 13. The CDR3 nucleotides are TGTGCCAGTAGTACCCCGACTAGCGGAGGTTTCGGCTCCTACAATGAGCAGTTCTTC. Its translation: CASSTPTSGGFGSYNEQFF.

The chain joins TRBV29-1 to TRBJ2-1; TRBD2 is a possible D gene (6 bases). The ends were cut back, 5 bases at V and 6 bases at J, with 17 bases in the middle. The CDR3 extends over 14 amino acids. CDR1 SQVTM and CDR2 ANQGSEA come from the germline V gene. The CDR3 protein is CSVWDSTRINEQFF. The CDR3 nucleotides read TGCAGCGTTTGGGACTCTACCCGGATCAATGAGCAGTTCTTC.

The chain is built from TRBV2 and TRBJ1-2, with TRBD1 as a possible D gene (5 bases). The CDR3 is made up of 10 amino acids. Trimming removed 6 bases at V and 8 bases at J, with 7 bases between. Germline V gene data show CDR1 as SNHLY and CDR2 as FYNNEI. CDR3 in DNA: TGTGCCAGCAGGGGGCGAGGCTACACCTTC. This encodes CASRGRGYTF.

The chain is built from TRBV29-1 and TRBJ2-7, with 10 bases aligning to TRBD2. The CDR3 consists of 14 residues. Trimming cost V 6 bases and J 7 bases; bases outside gene matches: 12. Germline V gene data show CDR1 as SQVTM and CDR2 as ANQGSEA. DNA for the CDR3: TGCAGCGTGACCGCTAGCGGGAGATCAGAAGAGCAGTACTTC. This gives the protein CSVTASGRSEEQYF.

The chain links TRBV19 to TRBJ2-1; D might be TRBD1 or TRBD2, each matching 5 bases. The CDR3 has 15 amino acids. The V gene's germline CDR1 is LNHDA and CDR2 SQIVND (reference sequence). The V end was cut by 1 base, the J end by 0 bases, with 7 bases between. CDR3 coding DNA: TGTGCCAGTAGTATAGGGGGGAACTCCTACAATGAGCAGTTCTTC. This gives the protein CASSIGGNSYNEQFF.

V gene TRBV7-9 combines with J gene TRBJ2-7; 12 nucleotides agree with TRBD2. Germline CDR1 and CDR2: SEHNR and FQNEAQ (reference sequence). This CDR3 comprises 16 residues. Losses at the gene ends were 1 base for V and 7 bases for J; bases not matched to a gene: 8. CDR3 protein: CASSLGGLAGGREQYF. As DNA, the CDR3 is TGTGCCAGCAGCTTAGGAGGTCTAGCGGGAGGGCGTGAGCAGTACTTC.

The chain employs TRBV9 and TRBJ2-5; 8 nucleotides line up with TRBD2. With V trimmed by 3 bases and J by 3 bases, 4 bases remained unmatched. The CDR3 consists of 14 residues. Germline CDR1 and CDR2: SGDLS and YYNGEE. The CDR3 is CASSESGSKETQYF. CDR3 nucleotide sequence: TGTGCCAGCAGCGAGAGCGGGAGCAAAGAGACCCAGTACTTC.